These 17 T cell receptor beta chains were all obtained from the same sample, sequenced in a study of T-cell reconstitution after alpha-beta-depleted transplantation in children. The authors prepared the TCRbeta library with unique molecular identifiers. TCRdb fed the PCR reads into MiXCR, producing one record per CDR3 protein. The sample records fewer than 750,000 distinct CDR3 sequences, more than 20% being singletons. The material sequenced was PBMCs, mostly from graft donor cells, taken 360 days after TCRalphabeta/CD19-depleted stem cell transplant. Source of these receptors: a boy less than two years old who had a stem cell transplant for acute myeloid leukemia, so the T cells may come from the graft donor.

The rearrangement uses TRBV12-3 or TRBV12-4 and TRBJ2-3, with TRBD2 as a possible D gene (5 bases). This CDR3 is 16 amino acids long. Trimming removed 6 bases at V and 1 base at J, with 17 bases between. The CDR3 sequence is CASRAAPRRRTDTQYF. As DNA, the CDR3 is TGTGCCAGCAGAGCGGCCCCGCGGCGTCGCACAGATACGCAGTATTTT.

This chain links TRBV12-3 or TRBV12-4 with TRBJ1-1; a possible D gene is TRBD1 (6 bases). V lost 2 bases and J lost 10, with 17 bases in between. This CDR3 comprises 14 residues. CDR3 loop: CASSLSQVRGAAFF. The CDR3 nucleotides read TGTGCCAGCAGTTTATCGCAAGTTAGGGGGGCAGCTTTCTTT.

This clonotype was found many times. The chain recombines TRBV6-2 or TRBV6-3 with TRBJ2-2, with a weak D call TRBD1 (5 bases). The CDR3 covers 14 residues. Trimming cost V 8 bases and J 3 bases, with 13 bases left between them. CDR1 and CDR2 from the germline V gene are MNHEY and SVGEGT. CDR3 region: CASWPPGYTGELFF. As DNA, the CDR3 is TGTGCCAGCTGGCCCCCAGGGTACACCGGGGAGCTGTTTTTT.

This clonotype was found a few times. The gene calls are TRBV20-1 and TRBJ2-2; 12 bases fit TRBD2. Germline V CDR1 and CDR2: DFQATT, SNEGSKA (reference sequence). CDR3 length: 17 amino acids. The V gene end was trimmed by 1 base and the J gene end by 0 bases; junction bases not matched to a gene: 3. CDR3 coding DNA: TGCAGTGCTAGAGCGACTAGCGGGGGCCCGAACACCGGGGAGCTGTTTTTT. Translated: CSARATSGGPNTGELFF.

This clonotype has more than one count but fewer than ten. This rearrangement joins TRBV20-1 to TRBJ1-1; D is ambiguous. Germline-derived CDR1 and CDR2 are DFQATT and SNEGSKA (reference sequence). This CDR3 is 14 amino acids long. The V and J ends lost 2 bases and 1 base respectively, with 11 bases between them. Written as DNA, the CDR3 is TGCAGTGCTAGATCCCCTACACGGAACACTGAAGCTTTCTTT. It codes for CSARSPTRNTEAFF.

This clonotype was seen repeatedly, ten times or more. This chain joins TRBV29-1 and TRBJ2-1; no firm D call. Germline V gene lookup returns CDR1 SQVTM and CDR2 ANQGSEA. Trimming removed 7 bases at V and 0 bases at J, with 7 bases between. The CDR3 is 12 residues long. CDR3 nucleotide sequence: TGCAGCGGTAGGGACTCCTACAATGAGCAGTTCTTC. Encoded protein: CSGRDSYNEQFF.

Many counts were recorded for this clonotype. The chain uses TRBV12-3 or TRBV12-4 and TRBJ2-7; TRBD1 is a possible D gene (5 bases). This CDR3 spans 15 amino acids. Deletions cut 2 bases from V and 6 bases from J, with 17 bases between. The CDR3, as DNA: TGTGCCAGCAGTTTAAGTCAGGGTCGCACCCGCGAGCAGTACTTC. Amino acid sequence: CASSLSQGRTREQYF.

The chain joins TRBV9 to TRBJ2-3; TRBD2 agrees at 7 bases. CDR1 is SGDLS and CDR2 is YYNGEE in the germline V gene. This CDR3 is 14 amino acids long. V was clipped by 2 bases and J by 4 bases; unmatched bases: 4. CDR3 coding DNA: TGTGCCAGCAGCGTTGGGGCGGGGGCAGATACGCAGTATTTT. Protein product: CASSVGAGADTQYF.

This clonotype was counted many times. The chain is built from TRBV20-1 and TRBJ2-7; 11 bases are a match to TRBD2. In germline, CDR1 is DFQATT, CDR2 SNEGSKA (reference sequence). This CDR3 has 14 amino acids. V lost 4 bases, J lost 10 bases, and 12 bases stayed unmatched. The CDR3 here is CSAIMTSGDGGQYF. The CDR3 DNA is TGCAGTGCTATCATGACTAGCGGGGATGGGGGCCAGTACTTC.

The genes are TRBV7-9 and TRBJ1-1; possibly TRBD1 for D (5 bases). Trimming pared 3 bases from V and 6 bases from J, leaving 17 bases between. CDR3 length: 15 amino acids. The germline gives CDR1 SEHNR, CDR2 FQNEAQ (reference sequence). The CDR3 region has the DNA TGTGCCAGCAGCTTCGGGGCTTTGGGAATTTCTGAAGCTTTCTTT. Amino acids: CASSFGALGISEAFF.

The V call is TRBV20-1, the J call TRBJ2-1; 9 bases line up with TRBD1. V lost 3 bases, J lost 7 bases, and 10 bases stayed unmatched. Germline V gene lookup returns CDR1 DFQATT and CDR2 SNEGSKA (reference sequence). The CDR3 extends over 15 amino acids. CDR3: CSASEGQGGINEQFF. Here the CDR3 DNA reads TGCAGTGCTAGTGAGGGACAGGGTGGTATAAATGAGCAGTTCTTC.

The chain has TRBV7-8 and TRBJ2-3; 7 bases fit TRBD2. CDR1 is SGHVS and CDR2 is FQNEAQ in the germline V gene. The CDR3 consists of 15 residues. The J segment lost 3 bases and the V segment lost 3 bases, leaving 6 bases of the junction unmatched. The CDR3 coding sequence is TGTGCCAGCAGCTTTGCCGTCGGGGGGACAGATACGCAGTATTTT. As protein: CASSFAVGGTDTQYF.

The sample holds many counts of this clonotype. The chain recombines TRBV2 with TRBJ2-7, with TRBD1 as a possible D gene (5 bases). The CDR3 has 16 residues. In germline, CDR1 is SNHLY, CDR2 FYNNEI. Trimming pared 2 bases from V and 3 bases from J, leaving 17 bases between. CDR3 sequence: CASSENDATAIYEQYV. The CDR3 region has the DNA TGTGCCAGCAGTGAAAACGACGCGACAGCTATCTACGAGCAGTACGTC.

This clonotype appeared a few times. This chain connects TRBV4-2 to TRBJ2-3; TRBD2 matches 8 bases. CDR3 size: 18 residues. Germline V lookup: CDR1 LGHNA, CDR2 YNFKEQ. V lost 5 bases and J lost 5; bases outside the gene matches: 18. The CDR3 nucleotides read TGTGCCAGCAGCGAAGGTCTTCTCGCGGGGGGCCGAGGAGATACGCAGTATTTT. It codes for CASSEGLLAGGRGDTQYF.

This clonotype was observed many times. This chain links TRBV10-2 with TRBJ2-5; D may match TRBD1 or TRBD2 (5 bases each). The germline V and J ends were trimmed by 4 bases and 6 bases, with 12 bases remaining between them. The germline V gene has CDR1 WSHSY and CDR2 SAAADI. The CDR3 is made up of 13 amino acids. The CDR3 DNA follows: TGCGCCAGCAGTGCAAGGGGAGAGAAGACCCAGTACTTC. Protein: CASSARGEKTQYF.

The chain employs TRBV5-5 and TRBJ2-7; maybe TRBD2 (5 bases). This CDR3 has 14 amino acids. Trimming stripped 7 bases from V and 4 bases from J, with 18 bases between. Germline assignment: CDR1 SGHKS and CDR2 YYEKEE (reference sequence). The CDR3 region has the DNA TGTGCCAGCTCAGAGGGAAGCTGGGCTTACGAGCAGTACGTC. Its translation: CASSEGSWAYEQYV.

In nucleotides, the CDR3 is TGCGCCAGCAGCCGAACCGAAGACAGATACTACGAGCAGTACTTC. Translation: CASSRTEDRYYEQYF. This chain links TRBV4-3 with TRBJ2-7; possible D gene TRBD1, 5 bases. Germline V gives CDR1 LGHNA, CDR2 YSLEER. The CDR3 sequence is 15 residues long. The V end lost 4 bases, the J end lost 3 bases, and 16 bases lay between the germline ends.